This is a list of T cell receptor beta chains from one sample in a study of early T cells in non-severe SARS-CoV-2 infection. TCRdb ran MiXCR on the 5' RACE reads and lists one entry per CDR3 protein. Of over 25,000 distinct CDR3 sequences in the sample, about 4.6% were seen once. The sample taken for sequencing was whole blood. The source is an adult who was a healthcare worker with PCR-confirmed SARS-CoV-2 infection or an uninfected control (not recorded which). Each CDR3 is given with its conserved first and last residue. Each record gives: CDR3 DNA, CDR3 protein, D gene, J gene, clone size, CDR3 length, V gene. A D gene is named only where the DNA matches it firmly. Size tells how often a clone was seen (once, few, many) or the class of an expanded clone, and some rows leave it out.

TGTGCCACCAGTGAGAAATTCGACAGAAACAACAATGAGCAGTTCTTC | CATSEKFDRNNNEQFF | . | TRBJ2-1 | many | 16 | TRBV24-1
TGTGCCAGCAGTTTAGGGACACCTCCCATAGACTATGGCTACACCTTC | CASSLGTPPIDYGYTF | . | TRBJ1-2 | many | 16 | TRBV28
TGTGCCAGCAGCTTAGGGGGTGGGCGGAACAATGAGCAGTTCTTC | CASSLGGGRNNEQFF | . | TRBJ2-1 | many | 15 | TRBV7-2
TGTGCCAGAAGTTTGATTCCTAGCGGGAGCTCCGATAACACCGGGGAGCTGTTTTTT | CARSLIPSGSSDNTGELFF | TRBD2 | TRBJ2-2 | . | 19 | TRBV5-3
TGCGCCAGCAGCCAGCAAGAGGGGGCGAAAACCTACGAGCAGTACTTC | CASSQQEGAKTYEQYF | TRBD1 | TRBJ2-7 | few | 16 | TRBV4-1
TGTGCCAGCAGCCCAACCGGACAGGGAGAGACCCAGTACTTC | CASSPTGQGETQYF | TRBD1 | TRBJ2-5 | many | 14 | TRBV7-3
TGCGCCAGCAGTGTGACTAGCGGGACGGGGGAGCAGTACTTC | CASSVTSGTGEQYF | TRBD2 | TRBJ2-7 | few | 14 | TRBV10-2
TGTGCCTGGAGTGAAGGGGGGAAACTGTTTTTT | CAWSEGGKLFF | . | TRBJ1-4 | few | 11 | TRBV30
TGTGCCAGCAGTTTAGACGGGACAGACAGAGAAAAACTGTTTTTT | CASSLDGTDREKLFF | TRBD1 | TRBJ1-4 | few | 15 | TRBV12-3/TRBV12-4
TGTGCCAGCAGTAGGAATGACGGGACAACAAACACTGAAGCTTTCTTT | CASSRNDGTTNTEAFF | . | TRBJ1-1 | many | 16 | TRBV6-1
TGCGCCAGCAGCCCACCTTACGGGACAGGGTTCTACGAGCAGTACTTC | CASSPPYGTGFYEQYF | TRBD1 | TRBJ2-7 | medium-sized | 16 | TRBV4-1
TGCAGCGGATGCAGGGGGGGGGACACTGAAGCTTTCTTT | CSGCRGGDTEAFF | TRBD1 | TRBJ1-1 | many | 13 | TRBV29-1
TGCGCCAGCGCAACGACAATGGGCAGTCCGGGCTACACCTTC | CASATTMGSPGYTF | . | TRBJ1-2 | many | 14 | TRBV4-3
TGTGCCAGCAGTGGGGGGCCTAAGGGTGAGCAGTTCTTC | CASSGGPKGEQFF | . | TRBJ2-1 | few | 13 | TRBV2
TGTGCCAGTAGTGAGAGCGTCTCTGGAAACACCATATATTTT | CASSESVSGNTIYF | . | TRBJ1-3 | few | 14 | TRBV19
TGCGCCAGCAGCTTGCCGACAGCAACCTACGAGCAGTACTTC | CASSLPTATYEQYF | . | TRBJ2-7 | many | 14 | TRBV5-1
TGTGCCAGCAGTACAGGGAACTCTGGAAACACCATATATTTT | CASSTGNSGNTIYF | . | TRBJ1-3 | many | 14 | TRBV25-1
TGTGCCAGCAGCCAACTGGACAGGGGCAACTATGGCTACACCTTC | CASSQLDRGNYGYTF | TRBD1 | TRBJ1-2 | many | 15 | TRBV3-1
TGTGCCAGCAGCTCAGAGGGGGGGTTTAAGAGGGATGAGCAGTTCTTC | CASSSEGGFKRDEQFF | . | TRBJ2-1 | medium-sized | 16 | TRBV7-9
TGTGCCAGCAGCGTAGAGTCTCCCCTGGATCGCTTGGGGGGGTACTATGAGCAGTTCTTC | CASSVESPLDRLGGYYEQFF | TRBD2 | TRBJ2-1 | . | 20 | TRBV9
TGCAGCGTTGAAGTGGAAGCTTTCTTT | CSVEVEAFF | . | TRBJ1-1 | many | 9 | TRBV29-1
TGTGCCAGCAGTCAAACCGGAGAGACCCAGTACTTC | CASSQTGETQYF | . | TRBJ2-5 | few | 12 | TRBV2
TGTGCCAGCAGCTTCAGGGGTGGGGAAAAACTGTTTTTT | CASSFRGGEKLFF | . | TRBJ1-4 | few | 13 | TRBV7-2